These 5 T cell receptor beta chains originate from one sample sequenced in a study of T cells in Graves' hyperthyroidism and ophthalmopathy (dated 2019 in TCRdb). Library preparation used multiplex PCR. Sequencing relied on an Illumina HiSeq 2000. The TCR beta CDR3 regions were amplified from the RNA transcripts. The first round of RT-PCR for the TCR CDR3 was performed with the HTBI primer set and the Qiagen OneStep RT-PCR kit. TCRdb redid the processing of the public reads, applying fastp at Q25 and MiXCR, and retained in-frame beta chains. Under each unique CDR3 protein, matching rows form one entry showing the most common genes and DNA. The sample has some 340,000 distinct CDR3 sequences on record, approximately 14% of them singletons. The ten largest clones represent almost 35% of the sample. The specimen sequenced was blood. The receptors stem from a woman between 40 and 55 years old with Graves' ophthalmopathy.

In this sample, this clonotype turned up many times. The chain couples TRBV2 to TRBJ2-3; D gene ambiguous. V gave up 6 bases and J gave up 1 base, with 14 bases separating them. CDR3 length: 15 residues. In germline, CDR1 is SNHLY, CDR2 FYNNEI. The CDR3 region is CASRKTPYRTDTQYF. Written as DNA, the CDR3 is TGTGCCAGCAGAAAGACTCCCTACCGCACAGATACGCAGTATTTT.

This chain links TRBV30 with TRBJ2-2, with a tentative D call TRBD1 (5 bases). Germline CDR1 reads GTSNPN; CDR2 reads SVGIG (reference sequence). The CDR3 extends over 12 amino acids. The V end was cut by 4 bases, the J end by 6 bases, with 9 bases between. In DNA form, the CDR3 reads TGTGCCTGGACAGGGTCGGCCGGGGAGCTGTTTTTT. Protein: CAWTGSAGELFF. Complete variable domain (other parts from reference TRBV30 and TRBJ2-2): SQTIHQWPATLVQPVGSPLSLECTVEGTSNPNLYWYRQAAGRGLQLLFYSVGIGQISSEVPQNLSASRPQDRQFILSSKKLLLSDSGFYLCAWTGSAGELFFGEGSRLTVL.

This clonotype was seen many times. The V call is TRBV20-1, the J call TRBJ1-5; D not resolved. Trimming removed 1 base from V and 9 bases from J, with 10 bases in between. CDR3 length: 12 residues. The germline CDR1 and CDR2 sequences are DFQATT and SNEGSKA (reference sequence). The DNA of the CDR3 is TGCAGTGCTAGAGCACTCCGGGGGCCCCAGCATTTT. Translation: CSARALRGPQHF.

In its sample, this clonotype was seen many times. The V and J genes are TRBV15 and TRBJ2-1; D assignment may be TRBD1 or TRBD2 (5 bases each). V gave up 2 bases and J gave up 7 bases, with 12 bases separating them. The length of the CDR3 is 14 residues. Germline loops: CDR1 LNHNV, CDR2 YYDKDF (reference sequence). For the CDR3, the DNA is TGTGCCACCAGCAGATCGTGGGGGTTGAATGAGCAGTTCTTC. Its protein is CATSRSWGLNEQFF.

There are a few counts of this clonotype. This chain uses TRBV6-9 with TRBJ1-1; D may be TRBD1 (5 bases). Germline V gene lookup returns CDR1 MNHGY and CDR2 SVAAGI. This CDR3 is 14 amino acids long. V lost 3 bases and J 0 bases, leaving 8 bases between the germline ends. CDR3 loop: CASSYAGMNTEAFF. CDR3 in DNA: TGTGCCAGCAGTTACGCAGGGATGAACACTGAAGCTTTCTTT.